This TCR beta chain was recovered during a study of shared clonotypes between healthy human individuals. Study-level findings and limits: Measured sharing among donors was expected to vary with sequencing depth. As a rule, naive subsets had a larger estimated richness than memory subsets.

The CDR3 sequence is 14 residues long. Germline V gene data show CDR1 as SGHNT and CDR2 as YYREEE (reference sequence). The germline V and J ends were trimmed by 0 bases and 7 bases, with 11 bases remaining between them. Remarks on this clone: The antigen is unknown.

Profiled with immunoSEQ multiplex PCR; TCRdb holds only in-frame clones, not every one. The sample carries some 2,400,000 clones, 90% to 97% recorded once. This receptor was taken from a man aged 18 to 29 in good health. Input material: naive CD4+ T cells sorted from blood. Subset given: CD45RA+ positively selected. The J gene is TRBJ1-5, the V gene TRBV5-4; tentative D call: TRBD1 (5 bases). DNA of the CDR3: TGTGCCAGCAGCTTGGCGGGGGAAGGACAGCCCCAGCATTTT. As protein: CASSLAGEGQPQHF.